This is a list of T cell receptor beta chains from one sample in a study of blood T cell repertoires in COVID-19. Sequencing used immunoSEQ multiplex PCR; TCRdb keeps in-frame clones, though not all of them. The sample consists of 200,000 to 250,000 clones, 89% of them appearing once. The sequenced sample consisted of peripheral blood. The origin of the receptors is a woman aged 40 to 49 with acute or convalescent COVID-19. The conserved cysteine and the conserved F or W are not part of the CDR3 here.

TRBJ2-5 9 TRBV20-1 SASARETQY
TRBJ1-2 12 TRBV5-1 ASSYSGTGYGYT
TRBJ1-2 11 TRBV3-1/TRBV3-2 ASSQGANYGYT
TRBJ2-5 8 TRBV20-1 SVEQETQY
TRBJ2-2 14 TRBV9 ASSVEAGANTGELF
TRBJ2-1 12 TRBV5-1 ASSYSTGLNEQF
TRBJ2-2 13 TRBV2 ASSPTGVMAGELF
TRBJ2-5 13 TRBV5-5 ASTPGTSGGQTQY
TRBJ2-3 15 TRBV10-1 ASSGPPGQGRGDTQY
TRBJ2-5 13 TRBV6-5 ASTRTHRVQETQY
TRBJ2-5 11 TRBV5-1 ASSSPGAETQY
TRBJ2-3 14 TRBV5-5 ASSTVSGLLRNTQY
TRBJ1-1 17 TRBV9 ASSVDPLGTGVMNTEAF
TRBJ1-2 10 TRBV12-3/TRBV12-4 ASSFRGYGYT
TRBJ1-5 10 TRBV7-9 ASSYNREPQH
TRBJ2-3 11 TRBV19 ASSTRPTDTQY